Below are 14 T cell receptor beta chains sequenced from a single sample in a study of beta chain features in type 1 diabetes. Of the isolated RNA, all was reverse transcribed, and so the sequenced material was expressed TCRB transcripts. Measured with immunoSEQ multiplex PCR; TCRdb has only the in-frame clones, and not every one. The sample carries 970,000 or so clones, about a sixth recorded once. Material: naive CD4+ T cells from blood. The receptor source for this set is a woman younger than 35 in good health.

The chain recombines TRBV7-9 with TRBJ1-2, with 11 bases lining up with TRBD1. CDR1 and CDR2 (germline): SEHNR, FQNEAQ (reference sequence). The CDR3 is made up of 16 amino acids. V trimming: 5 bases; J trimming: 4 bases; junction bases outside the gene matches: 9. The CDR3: CASSHGQGAYGYGYTF. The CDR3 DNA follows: TGTGCCAGCAGCCACGGACAGGGGGCCTATGGCTATGGCTACACCTTC.

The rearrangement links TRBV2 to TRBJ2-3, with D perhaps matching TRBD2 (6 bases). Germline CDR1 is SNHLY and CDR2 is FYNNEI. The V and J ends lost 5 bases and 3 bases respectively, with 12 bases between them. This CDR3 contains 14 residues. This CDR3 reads CASSSGGKTDTQYF. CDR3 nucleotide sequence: TGTGCCAGCAGTTCCGGCGGGAAAACAGATACGCAGTATTTT. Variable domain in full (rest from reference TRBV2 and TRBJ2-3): EPEVTQTPSHQVTQMGQEVILRCVPISNHLYFYWYRQILGQKVEFLVSFYNNEISEKSEIFDDQFSVERPDGSNFTLKIRSTKLEDSAMYFCASSSGGKTDTQYFGPGTRLTVL.

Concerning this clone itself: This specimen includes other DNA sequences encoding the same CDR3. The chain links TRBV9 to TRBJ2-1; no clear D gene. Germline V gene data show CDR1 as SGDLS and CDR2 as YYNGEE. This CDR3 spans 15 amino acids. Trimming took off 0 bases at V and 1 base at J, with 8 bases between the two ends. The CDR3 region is CASSVVGDSYNEQFF. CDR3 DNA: TGTGCCAGCAGCGTAGTTGGGGATTCCTACAATGAGCAGTTCTTC.

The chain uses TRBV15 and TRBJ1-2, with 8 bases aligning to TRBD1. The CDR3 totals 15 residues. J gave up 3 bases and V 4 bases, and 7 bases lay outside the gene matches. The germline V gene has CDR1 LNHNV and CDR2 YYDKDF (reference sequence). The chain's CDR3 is CATSTPGGPYYGYTF. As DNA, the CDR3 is TGTGCCACCAGCACACCAGGGGGCCCCTACTATGGCTACACCTTC.

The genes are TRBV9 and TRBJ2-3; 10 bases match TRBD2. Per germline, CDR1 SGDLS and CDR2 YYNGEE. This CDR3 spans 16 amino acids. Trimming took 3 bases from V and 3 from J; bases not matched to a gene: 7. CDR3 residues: CASSAPGLASTDTQYF. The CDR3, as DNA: TGTGCCAGCAGCGCTCCGGGACTAGCGTCAACAGATACGCAGTATTTT. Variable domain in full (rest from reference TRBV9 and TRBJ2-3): DSGVTQTPKHLITATGQRVTLRCSPRSGDLSVYWYQQSLDQGLQFLIQYYNGEERAKGNILERFSAQQFPDLHSELNLSSLELGDSALYFCASSAPGLASTDTQYFGPGTRLTVL.

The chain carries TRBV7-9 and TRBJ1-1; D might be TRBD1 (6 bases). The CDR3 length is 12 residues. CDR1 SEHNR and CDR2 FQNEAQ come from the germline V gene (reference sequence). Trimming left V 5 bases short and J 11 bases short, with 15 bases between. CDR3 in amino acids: CASSPGDLGAFF. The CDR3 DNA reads TGTGCCAGCAGCCCAGGGGACCTAGGGGCTTTCTTT.

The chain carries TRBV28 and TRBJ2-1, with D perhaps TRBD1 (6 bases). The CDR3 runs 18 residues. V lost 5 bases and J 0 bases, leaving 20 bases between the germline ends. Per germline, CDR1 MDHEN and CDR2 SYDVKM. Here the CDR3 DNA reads TGTGCCAGCAGTGGAGAATCACCGGGACACCACTCCTACAATGAGCAGTTCTTC. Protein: CASSGESPGHHSYNEQFF.

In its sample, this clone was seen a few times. As DNA, the CDR3 is TGTGCCAGCAGCCCGACAGGGTTGGGAAACACCATATATTTT. Translating gives CASSPTGLGNTIYF. The chain couples TRBV7-2 to TRBJ1-3; 7 positions match TRBD1. The V gene end was trimmed by 5 bases and the J gene end by 4 bases; junction bases not matched to a gene: 5. This CDR3 is built from 14 residues. Germline V gives CDR1 SGHTA, CDR2 FQGNSA. Based on the CDR3 plus reference TRBV7-2 and TRBJ1-3, the full variable domain is GAGVSQSPSNKVTEKGKDVELRCDPISGHTALYWYRQSLGQGLEFLIYFQGNSAPDKSGLPSDRFSAERTGGSVSTLTIQRTQQEDSAVYLCASSPTGLGNTIYFGEGSWLTVV.

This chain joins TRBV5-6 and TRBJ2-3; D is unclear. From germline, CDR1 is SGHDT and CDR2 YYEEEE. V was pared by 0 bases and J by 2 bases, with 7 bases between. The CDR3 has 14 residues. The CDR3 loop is CASSLALSTDTQYF. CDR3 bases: TGTGCCAGCAGCTTGGCTCTATCCACAGATACGCAGTATTTT.

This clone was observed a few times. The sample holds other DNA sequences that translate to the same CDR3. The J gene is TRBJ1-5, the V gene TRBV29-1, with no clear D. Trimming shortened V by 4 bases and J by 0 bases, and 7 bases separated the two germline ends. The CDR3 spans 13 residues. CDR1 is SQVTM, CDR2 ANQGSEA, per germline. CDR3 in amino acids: CSVGENSNQPQHF. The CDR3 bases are TGCAGCGTTGGAGAAAATAGCAATCAGCCCCAGCATTTT.

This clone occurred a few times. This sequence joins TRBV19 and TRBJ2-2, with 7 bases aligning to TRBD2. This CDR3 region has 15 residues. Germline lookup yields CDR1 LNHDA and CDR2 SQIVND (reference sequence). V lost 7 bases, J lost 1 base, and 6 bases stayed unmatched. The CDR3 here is CASISLAVNTGELFF. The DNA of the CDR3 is TGTGCCAGTATTTCTCTAGCGGTGAACACCGGGGAGCTGTTTTTT.

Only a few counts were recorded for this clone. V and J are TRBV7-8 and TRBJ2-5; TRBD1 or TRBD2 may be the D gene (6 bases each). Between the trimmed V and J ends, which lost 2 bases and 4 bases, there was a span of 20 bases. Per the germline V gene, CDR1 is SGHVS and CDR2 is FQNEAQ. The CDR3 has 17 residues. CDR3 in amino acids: CASSLKGLGGRLETQYF. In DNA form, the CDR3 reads TGTGCCAGCAGCTTAAAAGGTCTGGGGGGCAGACTAGAGACCCAGTACTTC.

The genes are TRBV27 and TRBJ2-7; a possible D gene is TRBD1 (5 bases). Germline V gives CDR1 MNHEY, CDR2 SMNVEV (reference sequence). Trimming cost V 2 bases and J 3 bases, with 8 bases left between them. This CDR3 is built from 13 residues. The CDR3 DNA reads TGTGCCAGCAGTTTAAACCAGGGCTACGAGCAGTACTTC. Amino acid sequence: CASSLNQGYEQYF.

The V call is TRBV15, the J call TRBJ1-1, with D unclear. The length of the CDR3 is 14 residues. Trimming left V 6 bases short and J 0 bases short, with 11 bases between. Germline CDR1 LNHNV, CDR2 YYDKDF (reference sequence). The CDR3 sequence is CATRKPSMNTEAFF. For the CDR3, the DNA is TGTGCCACCAGGAAACCGTCTATGAACACTGAAGCTTTCTTT.